This T cell receptor (beta chain) was captured in a study of T cells in Graves' hyperthyroidism and ophthalmopathy. Authors of the study amplified TCR beta CDR3 regions from RNA transcripts. When the TCR CDR3 underwent first-round RT-PCR, the HTBI primer set was used. In TCRdb, the multiplex PCR reads were re-called with MiXCR into one record per CDR3 protein. This table holds roughly 93,000 distinct CDR3 sequences, approximately 42% found once. Comments on this clonotype: At one boundary the junction diverges from the germline segment, which might be a read error.

This TCR was sampled from a woman aged 25 to 39 with Graves' hyperthyroidism. The specimen sequenced was peripheral blood or thyroid tissue (not recorded which).

As DNA, the CDR3 is TGCGCCAGCAGCTCGGAGGGGCTGGGCTACGAGCAGTATTTC. This translates into CASSSEGLGYEQYF. This sequence joins TRBV5-1 and TRBJ2-7, with a weak D call TRBD2 (6 bases). The CDR3 is made up of 14 amino acids. The V gene's germline CDR1 is SGHRS and CDR2 YFSETQ.